This TCR beta chain emerged from a study of response to subunit inactivated influenza vaccine. Study findings and constraints: It was suggested by the authors that few new T cells are recruited by each seasonal influenza vaccination.

In TCRdb, the RT-PCR reads were re-called with MiXCR into one record per CDR3 protein. The sample consists of just over 300,000 distinct CDR3 sequences, approximately 20% of them appearing once. The V and J ends lost 5 bases and 6 bases, in that order; junction bases with no gene match: 3. The CDR3 totals 13 residues. Germline CDR1 SGHVS, CDR2 FNYEAQ. This clonotype has only a few counts. What it binds is unknown. The origin of this receptor is a man aged 45 to 75 who received an inactivated influenza vaccine. The starting material was PBMCs from blood, obtained 21 months after vaccination. This chain connects TRBV7-6 to TRBJ1-2; 10 bases align to TRBD1. The DNA of the CDR3 is TGTGCCAGCAGCCGGGACAGGGGTCATGGCTACACCTTC. Translation: CASSRDRGHGYTF.